This entry describes one T cell receptor beta chain. It has no known antigen specificity. No clone much larger than this one lies a single base away; base qualities are absent. The data stem from a study of T cell responses to AZD1222 COVID-19 vaccine (dated by TCRdb to the early 2020s). The study in broad terms: Because spike-specific TCR depth and breadth did not differ between the two schedules, AZD1222 recipients who got a second dose at roughly 4 weeks were pooled with those who got a second dose at roughly 12 weeks. TCR sequencing covered 233 trial participants: 207 given two doses of AZD1222 and about 26 given two doses of MenACWY control vaccine. Trial participants were enrolled into age subgroups of 18-55, 56-69 and 70-plus years, which contained approximately 150, 28 and 58 TCR-sequenced participants, respectively.

The CDR3 contains 17 residues, cysteine and phenylalanine counted. Only the CDR3 DNA stays, 51 bases, in frame from base 1. The CDR1 and CDR2 encoded by the germline V gene are MGHDK and SYGVNS. Deletion took 3 bases off V and 0 bases off J, with a span of 18 bases between the germline ends. The sample's time point, from its label and the paper: baseline before first vaccination. Vaccinee samples were obtained from the UK trials COV001 and COV002, which included a single-blind randomized controlled phase 2/3 trial of AZD1222 (ChAdOx1 nCoV-19) in healthy adults. For TCRbeta chain sequencing, PBMC samples were collected from trial participants at day 0 and at day 28 after the second dose. The CDR3 regions of human TCRbeta chains were analyzed by immunosequencing. Per the authors' processing: TCRs in the repertoires were compared against a reference library of SARS-CoV-2-specific TCRs that had been generated with the MIRA antigen-specificity platform. Breadth was defined as the fraction of unique TCRs that were SARS-CoV-2-associated, and depth was defined as the fraction of total T cells that were SARS-CoV-2-associated. Using the MIRA data, each spike-specific TCR was assigned both to the spike region to which the TCR was reactive and to a CD4 or CD8 class. Log10-transformed breadth and depth values were compared by one-way ANOVA with Sidak's multiple comparisons tests. Drawn from immuneACCESS, this table holds only the in-frame rearrangements with V and J called that TCRdb kept. Clones are partly lost; checked studies trace under half to an unresolved V gene and leave the rest unexplained. The V and J calls and clone size are taken from that table; D and trimming were inferred from the DNA. This sample has about 55,000 clones in its table, and 87% of those were observed once. The ten largest clones capture approximately 4.1% of the sample.

Beyond this particular receptor, the publication reports: Nearly half of unique spike-specific TCRs reportedly recognized epitopes outside regions mutated in the B.1.351 and B.1.1.7 variants. After two AZD1222 doses, both the breadth and the depth of spike-specific TCRs were significantly higher than at day 0 and than in MenACWY recipients. Only a handful of AZD1222 recipients were SARS-CoV-2 seropositive at baseline, limiting conclusions about previously exposed vaccinees. Because no samples from the day 14 peak response were available, repertoires could be characterized only after the peak T cell response. Most participants were white British and females outnumbered males, and the authors suggested that clonal diversity may have been underestimated. Vaccine-associated CD4 TCRs spanned the whole spike protein, with dominant responses in regions 160-218 and 743-854. The 56-69-year group was small, and its depth increase did not reach significance, likely because of low power.

The receptor was isolated from an adult in good health. The chain links TRBV25-1 with TRBJ2-7, with no confident D gene call. This sample comprised peripheral blood, obtained on day 0 of AZD1222 vaccination. The sequence in DNA is TGTGCCAGCAGTGATACACCCCAGACACCCTCCTCCTACGAGCAGTACTTC. It specifies CASSDTPQTPSSYEQYF.